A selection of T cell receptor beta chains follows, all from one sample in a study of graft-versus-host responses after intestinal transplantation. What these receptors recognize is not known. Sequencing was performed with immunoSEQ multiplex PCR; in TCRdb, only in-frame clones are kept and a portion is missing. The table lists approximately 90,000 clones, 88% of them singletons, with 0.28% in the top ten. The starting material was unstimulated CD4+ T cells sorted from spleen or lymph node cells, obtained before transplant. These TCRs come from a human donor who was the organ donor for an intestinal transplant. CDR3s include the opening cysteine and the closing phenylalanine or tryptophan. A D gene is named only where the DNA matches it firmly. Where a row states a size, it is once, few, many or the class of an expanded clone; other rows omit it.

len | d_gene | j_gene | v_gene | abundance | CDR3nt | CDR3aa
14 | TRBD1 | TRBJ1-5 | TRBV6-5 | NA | TGTGCCAGCAGGCAAACAGGGGGTAGTCAGCCCCAGCATTTT | CASRQTGGSQPQHF
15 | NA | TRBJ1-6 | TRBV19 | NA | TGTGCCAGTACCCCAACAGGGCCGGGGAATTCACCCCTCCACTTT | CASTPTGPGNSPLHF
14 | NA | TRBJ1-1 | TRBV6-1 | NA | TGTGCCAGCACCTGGTGGTTGAGGGCCCCTGAAGCTTTCTTT | CASTWWLRAPEAFF
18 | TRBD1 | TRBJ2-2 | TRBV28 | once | TGTGCCAGCAGTTTATTCCCTGGGACAGGGATTTTCGCCGGGGAGCTGTTTTTT | CASSLFPGTGIFAGELFF
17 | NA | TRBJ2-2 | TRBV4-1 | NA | TGCGCCAGCAGCCAAGGCCTAGCCGGACCTGGGACCGGGGAGCTGTTTTTT | CASSQGLAGPGTGELFF
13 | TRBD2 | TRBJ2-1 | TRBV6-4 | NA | TGTGCCAGCAGTGTGCGGGGGGGCAATGAGCAGTTCTTC | CASSVRGGNEQFF
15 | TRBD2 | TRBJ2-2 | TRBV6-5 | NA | TGTGCCAGCACCGGCCTAGCGGGAATCCCCGGGGAGCTGTTTTTT | CASTGLAGIPGELFF
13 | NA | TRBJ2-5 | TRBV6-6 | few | TGTGCCAGCAGTTCGGCCGGGGTGGAGACCCAGTACTTC | CASSSAGVETQYF
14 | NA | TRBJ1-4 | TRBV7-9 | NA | TGTGCCAGCAGCTTGACAGCCCCAAAGGAAAAACTGTTTTTT | CASSLTAPKEKLFF
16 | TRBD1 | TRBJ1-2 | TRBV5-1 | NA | TGCGCCAGCAGCTTAACTAGACAGGGGATGACGGATGGCTACACCTTC | CASSLTRQGMTDGYTF
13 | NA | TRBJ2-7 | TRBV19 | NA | TGTGCCAGTAGAGGGACACTTTCCTACGAGCAGTACTTC | CASRGTLSYEQYF
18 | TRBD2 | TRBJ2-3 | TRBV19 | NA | TGTGCCAGTAGTATAGCAGGCCTAGCGGGGGGGCCGAGAGATACGCAGTATTTT | CASSIAGLAGGPRDTQYF
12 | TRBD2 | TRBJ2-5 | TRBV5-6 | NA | TGTGCCAGCTGGAGACTAGCCGAGACCCAGTACTTC | CASWRLAETQYF
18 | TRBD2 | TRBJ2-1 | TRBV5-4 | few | TGTGCCAGCAGCGGGGGAACTAGCGGGAGGGCCGTGTACAATGAGCAGTTCTTC | CASSGGTSGRAVYNEQFF
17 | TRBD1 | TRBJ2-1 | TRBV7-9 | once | TGTGCCAGCAGCCCCTCGACAGGGGCGCCCTCCTACAATGAGCAGTTCTTC | CASSPSTGAPSYNEQFF
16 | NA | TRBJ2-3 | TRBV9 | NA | TGTGCCAGCAGCGTAGTTGCGGGGGCTAGCACAGATACGCAGTATTTT | CASSVVAGASTDTQYF
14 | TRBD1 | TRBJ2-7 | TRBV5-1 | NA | TGCGCCAGCAGCTTGTCGGGACAGACCTACGAGCAGTACTTC | CASSLSGQTYEQYF
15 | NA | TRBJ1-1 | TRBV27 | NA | TGTGCCAGCAGTGACTCGGGGGGTGTGGGCACTGAAGCTTTCTTT | CASSDSGGVGTEAFF
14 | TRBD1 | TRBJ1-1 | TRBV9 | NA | TGTGCCAGCAGCGCCAACAGGGGAAGTACTGAAGCTTTCTTT | CASSANRGSTEAFF
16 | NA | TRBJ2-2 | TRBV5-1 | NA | TGCGCCAGCAGCCCCACCTCTCTTCCGGGAACCGGGGAGCTGTTTTTT | CASSPTSLPGTGELFF
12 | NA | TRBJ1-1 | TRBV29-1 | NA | TGCAGCGTTGCATCAGGGGACACTGAAGCTTTCTTT | CSVASGDTEAFF
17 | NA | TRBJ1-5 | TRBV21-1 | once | TGTGCCAGCAAAGTGGCTCTGGTCACATCTAGCAATCAGCCCCAGCATTTT | CASKVALVTSSNQPQHF
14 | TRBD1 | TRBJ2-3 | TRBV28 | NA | TGTGCCAGCAGTTTGGACAGGGGTAGAGATACGCAGTATTTT | CASSLDRGRDTQYF
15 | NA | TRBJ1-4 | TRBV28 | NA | TGTGCCAGCAGTTCCTCAGAGAGCCAGGGTGAAAAACTGTTTTTT | CASSSSESQGEKLFF
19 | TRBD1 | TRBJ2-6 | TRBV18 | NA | TGTGCCAGCTCATCCCAGACCGGGACAGGGGGCTCTGGGGCCAACGTCCTGACTTTC | CASSSQTGTGGSGANVLTF
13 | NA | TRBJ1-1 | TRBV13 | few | TGTGCCAGCAGCCCGAAGTGGTCCACGGGAACTTTCTTT | CASSPKWSTGTFF
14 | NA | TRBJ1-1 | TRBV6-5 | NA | TGTGCCAGCAGTTACAGGGGTATGAACACTGAAGCTTTCTTT | CASSYRGMNTEAFF
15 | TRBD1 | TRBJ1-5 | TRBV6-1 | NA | TGTGCCAGCAGATTCAGGGGGGAAAGCAATCAGCCCCAGCATTTT | CASRFRGESNQPQHF
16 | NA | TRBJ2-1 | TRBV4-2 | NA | TGTGCCAGCAGCCAAGTATCGGGGACACGTGACAATGAGCAGTTCTTC | CASSQVSGTRDNEQFF
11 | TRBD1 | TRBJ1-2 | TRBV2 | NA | TGTGCCAGCACCAGACAGGGGGACTACACCTTC | CASTRQGDYTF
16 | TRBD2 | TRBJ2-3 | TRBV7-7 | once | TGTGCTAGCAGCCCCCGACTAGCGGGGGGCACAGATACGCAGTATTTT | CASSPRLAGGTDTQYF
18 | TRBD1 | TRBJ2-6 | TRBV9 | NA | TGTGCCAGCAGCGTAGACAGGGGGCGTAGGTCTGGGGCCAACGTCCTGACTTTC | CASSVDRGRRSGANVLTF
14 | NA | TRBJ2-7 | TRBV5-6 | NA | TGTGCCAGCAGCTTGGCCTTAGTAATCCACGAGCAGTACTTC | CASSLALVIHEQYF
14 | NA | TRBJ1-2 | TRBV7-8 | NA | TGTGCCAGCACCCAAACCGACATGGTGAGCGGCTACACCTTC | CASTQTDMVSGYTF
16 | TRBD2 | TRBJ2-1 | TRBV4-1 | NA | TGCGCCAGCAGCCAAGATCTCAGCGGGAGGACGGATGAGCAGTTCTTC | CASSQDLSGRTDEQFF
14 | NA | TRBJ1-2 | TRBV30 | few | TGTGCCTGGAGTATCCCCTCACAGGGATTTGGCTACACCTTC | CAWSIPSQGFGYTF
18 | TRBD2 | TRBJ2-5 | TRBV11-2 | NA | TGTGCCAGCAGCTTACGCCTCGGGACTAGCGGGGCCCAAGAGACCCAGTACTTC | CASSLRLGTSGAQETQYF
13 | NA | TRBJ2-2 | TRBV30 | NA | TGTGCCTGGAGTAAAACAGGGCCCGGGGAGCTGTTTTTT | CAWSKTGPGELFF
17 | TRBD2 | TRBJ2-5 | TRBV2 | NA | TGTGCCAGCAGTGTCGACTGGGCGGGGGGGAACCAAGAGACCCAGTACTTC | CASSVDWAGGNQETQYF
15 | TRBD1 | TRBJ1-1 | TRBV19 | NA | TGTGCCAGTAGTATCGCTATGACAGGGGGAACAGAAGCTTTCTTT | CASSIAMTGGTEAFF
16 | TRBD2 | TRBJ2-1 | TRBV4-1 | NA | TGCGCCGGCAGCCAAGAGTCGGTAGCGGGGGCCCTTGAGCAGTTCTTC | CAGSQESVAGALEQFF
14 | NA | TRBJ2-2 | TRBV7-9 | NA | TGTGCCAGCAGCTTAGTTGGGACTCCCGGGGAGCTGTTTTTT | CASSLVGTPGELFF
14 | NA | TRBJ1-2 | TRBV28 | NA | TGTGCCAGCACTACCGCCGACAGGTCCTATGGCTACACCTTC | CASTTADRSYGYTF
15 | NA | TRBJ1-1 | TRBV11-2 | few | TGTGCCAGCAGCAAGAACAGGGCTCAGAACACTGAAGCTTTCTTT | CASSKNRAQNTEAFF
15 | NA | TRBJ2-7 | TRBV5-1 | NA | TGCGCCAGCAGCCGAACGGACAGAAGCTCCTACGAGCAGTACTTC | CASSRTDRSSYEQYF
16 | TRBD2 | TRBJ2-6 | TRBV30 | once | TGTGCCTGGAGTAGAAGCGGGGTCTCTGGGGCCAACGTCCTGACTTTC | CAWSRSGVSGANVLTF
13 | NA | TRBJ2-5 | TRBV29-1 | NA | TGCAGCGCCACCTGGGCTGGAGGGGAGACCCAGTACTTC | CSATWAGGETQYF
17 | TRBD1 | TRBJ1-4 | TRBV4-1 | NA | TGCGCCAGCAGCCAAGTTATTTCGGACAGGGGAAATGAAAAACTGTTTTTT | CASSQVISDRGNEKLFF
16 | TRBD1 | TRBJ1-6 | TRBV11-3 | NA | TGTGCCAGCAGCTTAGGAGGGGACAGGGGAAATTCACCCCTCCACTTT | CASSLGGDRGNSPLHF
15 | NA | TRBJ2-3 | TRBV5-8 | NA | TGTGCCAGCAGCCTCGAGCGGTGGAGAGCGGATACGCAGTATTTT | CASSLERWRADTQYF
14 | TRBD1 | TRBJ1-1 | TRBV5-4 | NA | TGTGCCAGCAGCTCCCGGGACAGGAACACTGAAGCTTTCTTT | CASSSRDRNTEAFF
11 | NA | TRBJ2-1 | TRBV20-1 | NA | TGCAGTGCTAGCCGCTACAATGAGCAGTTCTTC | CSASRYNEQFF